This is a list of T cell receptor beta chains from one sample in a study of shared clonotypes between healthy human individuals. Here immunoSEQ multiplex PCR was the method, and the copy in TCRdb shows in-frame clones only, minus some. The table has 2 million or so clones, approximately 94% seen once. Sequencing used naive CD8+ T cells sorted from blood. These receptors were obtained from a man aged 18-30 years in good health. Each CDR3 is given with its conserved first and last residue. Rows may omit the clone size; those that give it use once, few, many or a size class.

j_gene: TRBJ2-5; v_gene: TRBV18; abundance: .; CDR3aa: CASSPGEGWGETQYF
j_gene: TRBJ2-7; v_gene: TRBV27; abundance: .; CDR3aa: CASSWGQAYEQYF
j_gene: TRBJ1-5; v_gene: TRBV7-9; abundance: once; CDR3aa: CASSLGASNQPQHF
j_gene: TRBJ2-3; v_gene: TRBV5-1; abundance: .; CDR3aa: CASSLGTGGADTQYF
j_gene: TRBJ2-7; v_gene: TRBV5-5; abundance: .; CDR3aa: CASSLRDSYEQYF
j_gene: TRBJ2-2; v_gene: TRBV6-6; abundance: .; CDR3aa: CASSDGHNTGELFF
j_gene: TRBJ2-7; v_gene: TRBV6-5; abundance: .; CDR3aa: CASSPILSSYEQYF
j_gene: TRBJ2-4; v_gene: TRBV2; abundance: .; CDR3aa: CASRTPLLAKNIQYF
j_gene: TRBJ2-7; v_gene: TRBV28; abundance: .; CDR3aa: CASRLVAGESYEQYF
j_gene: TRBJ2-1; v_gene: TRBV7-9; abundance: .; CDR3aa: CASSWIQGANNEQFF
j_gene: TRBJ2-2; v_gene: TRBV14; abundance: few; CDR3aa: CASSQENTGELFF